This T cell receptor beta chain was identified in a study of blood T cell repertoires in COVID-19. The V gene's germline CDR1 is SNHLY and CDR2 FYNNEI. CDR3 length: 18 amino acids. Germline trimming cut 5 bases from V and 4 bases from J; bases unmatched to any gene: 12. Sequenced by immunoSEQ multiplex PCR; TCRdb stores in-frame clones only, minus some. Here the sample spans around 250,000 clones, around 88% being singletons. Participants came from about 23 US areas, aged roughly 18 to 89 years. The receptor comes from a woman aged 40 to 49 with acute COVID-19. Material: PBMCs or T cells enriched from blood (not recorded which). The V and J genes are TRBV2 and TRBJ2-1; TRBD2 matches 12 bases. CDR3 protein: CASSLGRGTSGQYNEQFF. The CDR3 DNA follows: TGTGCCAGCAGTCTAGGAAGGGGGACTAGCGGGCAGTACAATGAGCAGTTCTTC.